This TCR beta chain originates from a study of T cell repertoires and HLA-DP antigens. Study background: CD4+ T cells were cocultured with HeLa cells expressing HLA-DP.

In regard to this clone: The antigen remains unidentified.

TCRdb's table, derived via immunoSEQ multiplex PCR, lists solely in-frame clones and lacks some. The table has fewer than 95,000 clones, about nine tenths seen once. Regarding the study as a whole: Responder cells were total CD4+ cells with a HeLa antigen-presenting system.

The sequenced sample consisted of CD4+ T cells from PBMCs. This receptor was obtained from a man aged 45-60 years in good health and CMV-seronegative.

CDR3 protein: CASSLDRGINEKLFF. The CDR3, as DNA: TGTGCCAGCAGCTTAGACAGGGGTATTAATGAAAAACTGTTTTTT. The genes are TRBV7-4 and TRBJ1-4; 7 positions match TRBD1. The V segment lost 1 base and the J segment 4 bases; nucleotides outside the gene matches: 3. This CDR3 is built from 15 residues. Germline-derived CDR1 and CDR2 are SGHVT and SQSDAQ.